Listed here are 6 T cell receptor beta chains from one sample, sequenced in a study of OX40 agonist ivuxolimab in advanced cancers. Here immunoSEQ multiplex PCR was the method, and the copy in TCRdb shows in-frame clones only, minus some. The sample holds about 89,000 clones, roughly 88% seen once. The sequencing used CD4+ or CD8+ T cells sorted from blood, collected in a trial of the OX40 agonist ivuxolimab. The receptors stem from an adult with an advanced solid tumor such as melanoma, head and neck, liver or kidney cancer.

The chain joins TRBV30 to TRBJ1-2; 7 bases agree with TRBD1. This CDR3 is 13 amino acids long. Per germline, CDR1 GTSNPN and CDR2 SVGIG (reference sequence). V lost 5 bases to trimming and J lost 1 base; unmatched junction nucleotides: 4. The CDR3 bases are TGTGCCTGGTCGACAGGGAGTAACTATGGCTACACCTTC. It yields the protein CAWSTGSNYGYTF.

The chain couples TRBV19 to TRBJ2-7, with D perhaps TRBD1 (6 bases). Germline V CDR1 and CDR2: LNHDA, SQIVND (reference sequence). The CDR3 sequence is 12 residues long. Trimming took off 7 bases at V and 3 bases at J, with 10 bases between the two ends. The CDR3: CASMAGDYEQYF. The CDR3 DNA follows: TGTGCCAGTATGGCAGGGGACTACGAGCAGTACTTC. The whole variable domain, filled in from reference TRBV19 and TRBJ2-7, reads DGGITQSPKYLFRKEGQNVTLSCEQNLNHDAMYWYRQDPGQGLRLIYYSQIVNDFQKGDIAEGYSVSREKKESFPLTVTSAQKNPTAFYLCASMAGDYEQYFGPGTRLTVT.

The chain links TRBV21-1 to TRBJ1-5; the table's TRBD1 call for D was not verified on the DNA. TRBV21-1 is termed a pseudogene. The CDR3 has 17 amino acids. CDR3 loop: CASSSQGAPLGNQPQHF. DNA for the CDR3: TGTGCCAGCAGCTCCCAGGGGGCCCCTCTTGGAAATCAGCCCCAGCATTTT.

The chain couples TRBV19 to TRBJ2-1, with a possible D match to TRBD2 (5 bases). The germline CDR1 and CDR2 sequences are LNHDA and SQIVND (reference sequence). V gave up 0 bases and J gave up 14 bases, with 14 bases separating them. This CDR3 region has 13 residues. CDR3 nucleotides: TGTGCCAGTAGTATAGATGGAGAAGGGAGCGAGTTCTTC. This sequence encodes CASSIDGEGSEFF.

This clone showed up just once. The rearrangement joins TRBV5-4 to TRBJ1-1; no firm D call. Germline CDR1 SGHNT, CDR2 YYREEE (reference sequence). This CDR3 region has 14 residues. The germline V and J ends were trimmed by 0 bases and 0 bases, with 6 bases remaining between them. CDR3 protein: CASSLDRVNTEAFF. The DNA for the CDR3 is TGTGCCAGCAGCTTGGATAGGGTGAACACTGAAGCTTTCTTT.

V gene TRBV15 combines with J gene TRBJ1-4; TRBD1 is a possible D gene (6 bases). Trimming cost V 0 bases and J 8 bases, with 13 bases left between them. The CDR3 sequence is 15 residues long. The germline CDR1 and CDR2 sequences are LNHNV and YYDKDF (reference sequence). This CDR3 reads CATSRDRQTGEKLFF. In DNA form, the CDR3 reads TGTGCCACCAGCAGAGATCGGCAAACAGGGGAAAAACTGTTTTTT. Complete variable domain (other parts from reference TRBV15 and TRBJ1-4): DAMVIQNPRYQVTQFGKPVTLSCSQTLNHNVMYWYQQKSSQAPKLLFHYYDKDFNNEADTPDNFQSRRPNTSFCFLDIRSPGLGDTAMYLCATSRDRQTGEKLFFGSGTQLSVL.